These 18 T cell receptor beta chains were all obtained from the same sample, sequenced in a study of T cell responses to AZD1222 COVID-19 vaccine. The table came from immunoSEQ multiplex PCR; TCRdb's copy has only in-frame clones and leaves some out. The sample shows about 120,000 clones, 70% to 90% of them seen only once. The material sequenced was peripheral blood, taken on day 0 of AZD1222 vaccination. The receptors derive from an adult in good health.

The V and J genes are TRBV3-1 (or the pseudogene TRBV3-2) and TRBJ2-5; 10 bases match TRBD1. The CDR3 loop spans 15 amino acids. Germline V lookup: CDR1 LGHDT, CDR2 YNNKEL (reference sequence). V shed 7 bases and J 5 bases; nucleotides not matched to a gene: 10. The CDR3 spells CASTLTGGNGETQYF. As DNA, the CDR3 is TGTGCCAGCACCTTGACAGGGGGCAACGGGGAGACCCAGTACTTC.

The chain combines TRBV7-9 with TRBJ2-7; D is possibly TRBD1 (6 bases). With 6 bases removed from V and 2 bases from J, the gap between germline ends came to 20 bases. The CDR3 spans 16 residues. Per the germline V gene, CDR1 is SEHNR and CDR2 is FQNEAQ (reference sequence). The chain's CDR3 is CASSPKTGTTPYEQYF. The CDR3 region has the DNA TGTGCCAGCAGTCCGAAGACGGGGACAACACCCTACGAGCAGTACTTC.

V is TRBV2 and J is TRBJ2-3, with D perhaps matching TRBD2 (6 bases). Trimming took 2 bases from V and 2 from J, leaving 17 bases between them. This CDR3 is 17 amino acids long. Germline-derived CDR1 and CDR2 are SNHLY and FYNNEI. The CDR3 reads CASSEIGAGTPTDTQYF. In DNA form, the CDR3 reads TGTGCCAGCAGTGAAATCGGGGCGGGGACCCCCACAGATACGCAGTATTTT.

The J gene is TRBJ1-5, the V gene TRBV4-2; D is perhaps TRBD1 (6 bases). The CDR3 totals 14 residues. Germline CDR1 reads LGHNA; CDR2 reads YNFKEQ. Trimming removed 0 bases from V and 7 bases from J, with 10 bases in between. CDR3 region: CASSQERGQQPQHF. CDR3 coding DNA: TGTGCCAGCAGCCAAGAAAGGGGACAACAGCCCCAGCATTTT.

The rearrangement joins TRBV21-1 to TRBJ1-4; the tabulated D call, TRBD1, remains unverified against the DNA. TRBV21-1 is shown as a pseudogene. This CDR3 has 18 residues. The CDR3 bases are TGTGCCAGCAGCAAAGGTCCCGGACAGGGTGAGGGTTACGAAAAACTGTTTTTT. It codes for CASSKGPGQGEGYEKLFF.

The genes are TRBV7-3 and TRBJ1-1; no reliable D call. V gave up 6 bases and J gave up 1 base, with 9 bases separating them. Germline CDR1 and CDR2: SGHTA and FQGTGA. This CDR3 is built from 13 residues. DNA for the CDR3: TGTGCCAGCAGTCAATCAGGGAACACTGAAGCTTTCTTT. As protein: CASSQSGNTEAFF.

The chain joins TRBV29-1 to TRBJ2-7; D might be TRBD1 or TRBD2, each matching 5 bases. Trimming stripped 1 base from V and 1 base from J, with 11 bases between. This CDR3 spans 14 amino acids. Germline-derived CDR1 and CDR2 are SQVTM and ANQGSEA. The CDR3 nucleotides read TGCAGCGTTGAAGGCGGCAGGGAGTCCTACGAGCAGTACTTC. Encoded protein: CSVEGGRESYEQYF.

The genes are TRBV19 and TRBJ2-5, with 8 bases lining up with TRBD1. After removal of 3 bases from V and 4 bases from J, the junction contained 10 bases not matched to a gene. Germline CDR1 is LNHDA and CDR2 is SQIVND (reference sequence). The CDR3 contains 16 residues. The CDR3 loop is CASSISAQGAGETQYF. CDR3 nucleotides: TGTGCCAGTAGTATCTCGGCGCAGGGGGCGGGAGAGACCCAGTACTTC.

The V gene is TRBV6-5, the J gene TRBJ2-7; D tentatively reads TRBD1 or TRBD2 (5 bases each). V lost 8 bases and J lost 4, with 9 bases in between. Germline lookup yields CDR1 MNHEY and CDR2 SVGAGI. The CDR3 runs 11 residues. The CDR3 DNA reads as TGTGCCAGCTCGGGGCTATACGAGCAGTACTTC. Its translation: CASSGLYEQYF.

Comments on this clone: Other DNA sequences in this sample translate to the same CDR3. V and J are TRBV6-5 and TRBJ1-1, with 8 bases identical to TRBD1. The CDR3 is 12 residues long. In germline, CDR1 is MNHEY, CDR2 SVGAGI. J lost 8 bases, V lost 5 bases, and 4 bases had no gene match. For the CDR3, the DNA is TGTGCCAGCAGTAAACAGGGGGGGGAAGCTTTCTTT. It specifies CASSKQGGEAFF.

The chain joins TRBV2 to TRBJ1-4; possible D gene TRBD1, 6 bases. The CDR3 is 14 residues long. Trimming took 6 bases from V and 8 from J, leaving 16 bases between them. The V gene's germline CDR1 is SNHLY and CDR2 FYNNEI. This CDR3 reads CASSQGPEIEKLFF. CDR3 nucleotide sequence: TGTGCCAGCAGCCAGGGGCCCGAAATCGAAAAACTGTTTTTT. The full variable domain, in which reference TRBV2 and TRBJ1-4 provide the parts outside the CDR3, is EPEVTQTPSHQVTQMGQEVILRCVPISNHLYFYWYRQILGQKVEFLVSFYNNEISEKSEIFDDQFSVERPDGSNFTLKIRSTKLEDSAMYFCASSQGPEIEKLFFGSGTQLSVL.

In its sample, this clone was seen once. The chain joins TRBV29-1 to TRBJ1-2; 9 bases map to TRBD1. CDR3 length equals 13 residues. Germline assignment: CDR1 SQVTM and CDR2 ANQGSEA. J gave up 11 bases and V 5 bases, and 12 bases lay outside the gene matches. The CDR3 here is CSVRPGQGLWYTF. CDR3 DNA sequence: TGCAGCGTTAGGCCGGGACAGGGCCTTTGGTACACCTTC.

This clone was recorded only once. The gene calls are TRBV29-1 and TRBJ2-7, with D perhaps matching TRBD1 (5 bases). This CDR3 is built from 12 residues. Deletions cut 4 bases from V and 3 bases from J, with 10 bases between. In germline, CDR1 is SQVTM, CDR2 ANQGSEA. CDR3 sequence reads: CSVGQKIYEQYF. The CDR3 DNA is TGCAGCGTTGGACAGAAAATCTACGAGCAGTACTTC.

The chain employs TRBV20-1 and TRBJ2-1; D gene unclear. CDR1 DFQATT and CDR2 SNEGSKA come from the germline V gene (reference sequence). V was pared by 5 bases and J by 3 bases, with 2 bases between. The CDR3 contains 10 residues. Here the CDR3 DNA reads TGCAGTGCTGACTACAATGAGCAGTTCTTC. It codes for CSADYNEQFF.

The chain employs TRBV29-1 and TRBJ1-1; TRBD1 is a possible D gene (6 bases). Deletions cut 3 bases from V and 2 bases from J, with 13 bases between. CDR1 is SQVTM, CDR2 ANQGSEA, per germline. CDR3 length equals 14 residues. This chain's CDR3 is CSVDLGRGNTEAFF. In nucleotides, the CDR3 is TGCAGCGTTGACCTAGGCAGGGGCAACACTGAAGCTTTCTTT.

The chain recombines TRBV5-1 with TRBJ2-1; D tentatively reads TRBD1 or TRBD2 (5 bases each). The CDR3 loop spans 15 amino acids. CDR1 is SGHRS and CDR2 is YFSETQ in the germline V gene. V dropped 0 bases and J dropped 6 bases, with 13 bases sitting between them. The CDR3 region is CASSLDGTVGNEQFF. CDR3 nucleotide sequence: TGCGCCAGCAGCTTGGACGGGACGGTCGGCAATGAGCAGTTCTTC.

V usage is TRBV7-2 and J usage is TRBJ1-2; D ambiguous. Germline CDR1 is SGHTA and CDR2 is FQGNSA. This CDR3 contains 12 residues. Trimming removed 2 bases at V and 4 bases at J, with 5 bases between. As DNA, the CDR3 is TGTGCCAGCAGCTTATGGGCCTATGGCTACACCTTC. This encodes CASSLWAYGYTF.

This sequence joins TRBV6-5 and TRBJ2-7; 9 bases match TRBD1. J was trimmed by 3 bases and V by 4 bases; bases with no gene match: 1. There are 13 residues in the CDR3. Germline lookup yields CDR1 MNHEY and CDR2 SVGAGI. In DNA form, the CDR3 reads TGTGCCAGCAGTTTGGACAGGGGCTACGAGCAGTACTTC. This translates into CASSLDRGYEQYF.